The source of this TCR beta chain is a study of Graves' ophthalmopathy and Graves' hyperthyroidism. Study conclusions and caveats: Among thyroid clonotypes expanded above 0.001 frequency, most also appeared in blood.

TCR beta CDR3 amplification used RNA transcripts. First-round RT-PCR used HTBI primers; second-round multiplex PCR followed. TCRdb recomputed calls from the multiplex PCR reads with MiXCR, one row per CDR3 protein. This table holds about 740,000 distinct CDR3 sequences, approximately 40% found once. Certain patients were not enrolled. These were patients with other autoimmune diseases, uncontrolled infections, pregnancy or lactation. PBMCs were obtained from about 10 ml of fresh peripheral blood. This clonotype was detected a few times. Its antigen remains unknown. The sequence came from an adult man with Graves' ophthalmopathy. The sequenced sample consisted of peripheral blood.

Written as DNA, the CDR3 is TGTGCCAAGGCAGGGACAGGGGATCAGCCCCAGCATTTT. It yields the protein CAKAGTGDQPQHF. The rearrangement joins TRBV2 to TRBJ1-5; 10 bases agree with TRBD1. Germline V gene lookup returns CDR1 SNHLY and CDR2 FYNNEI. V shed 10 bases and J 5 bases; nucleotides not matched to a gene: 5. The CDR3 consists of 13 residues.